The 10 T cell receptor beta chains reported below all come from one sample, sequenced in a study of shared clonotypes between healthy human individuals. Sequencing used immunoSEQ multiplex PCR; TCRdb keeps in-frame clones, though not all of them. The sample contains roughly 1,500,000 clones, under 99% of which appear only once. The sample consisted of naive CD4+ T cells sorted from blood. The subset: CD45RA+ positively selected. The receptors originated from a man aged 25-45 years in good health.

This chain links TRBV5-1 with TRBJ1-1; D not certain. Germline V gene sequence: CDR1 SGHRS, CDR2 YFSETQ. Deletions cut 0 bases from V and 3 bases from J, with 6 bases between. The CDR3 extends over 13 amino acids. Written as DNA, the CDR3 is TGCGCCAGCAGCTTGGTGGCGGACACTGAAGCTTTCTTT. This translates into CASSLVADTEAFF.

J is TRBJ2-4 and V is TRBV2; D tentatively fits TRBD1 or TRBD2 (5 bases each). The ends were cut back, 6 bases at V and 0 bases at J, with 15 bases in the middle. Per the germline V gene, CDR1 is SNHLY and CDR2 is FYNNEI. This CDR3 is built from 16 residues. The CDR3 protein is CASSVDGGLAKNIQYF. In nucleotides, the CDR3 is TGTGCCAGCAGCGTAGATGGGGGTTTAGCCAAAAACATTCAGTACTTC.

This chain joins TRBV10-3 and TRBJ1-2, with 7 bases aligning to TRBD1. The CDR3 sequence is 15 residues long. After removal of 4 bases from V and 2 bases from J, the junction contained 7 bases not matched to a gene. Germline CDR1 reads ENHRY; CDR2 reads SYGVKD. CDR3 nucleotide sequence: TGTGCCATCAGTGGAGCGGCACAGGGGAACTATGGCTACACCTTC. It is translated as CAISGAAQGNYGYTF.

The chain employs TRBV7-6 and TRBJ2-2; 7 positions agree with TRBD2. Germline V lookup: CDR1 SGHVS, CDR2 FNYEAQ. V trimming: 1 base; J trimming: 4 bases; junction bases outside the gene matches: 6. There are 16 residues in the CDR3. DNA of the CDR3: TGTGCCAGCAGCTTAGTGGGCGGGAGCGGCACCGGGGAGCTGTTTTTT. Translated, it gives CASSLVGGSGTGELFF.

The chain joins TRBV14 to TRBJ2-2; possibly TRBD1 or TRBD2 for D (5 bases each). CDR1 and CDR2 (germline): SGHDN, FVKESK. The CDR3 consists of 15 residues. V lost 3 bases to trimming and J lost 0 bases, with 8 bases between them. Here the CDR3 DNA reads TGTGCCAGCAGCCAGGGGACGACGAACACCGGGGAGCTGTTTTTT. Protein sequence: CASSQGTTNTGELFF.

The V and J genes are TRBV4-3 and TRBJ2-1, with 7 bases lining up with TRBD2. This CDR3 contains 13 residues. V trimming: 4 bases; J trimming: 6 bases; junction bases outside the gene matches: 3. CDR1 is LGHNA and CDR2 is YSLEER in the germline V gene. CDR3 DNA: TGCGCCAGCAGCCTCTCGGGGGGCAATGAGCAGTTCTTC. It is translated as CASSLSGGNEQFF.

The rearrangement uses TRBV9 and TRBJ1-2; 8 bases are shared with TRBD1. Germline V gene lookup returns CDR1 SGDLS and CDR2 YYNGEE. The junction had 9 bases not matched to a gene; V was cut back by 1 base and J by 4 bases. CDR3 length: 16 residues. This CDR3 reads CASSVSRTQGGYGYTF. CDR3 coding DNA: TGTGCCAGCAGCGTATCCCGTACACAGGGGGGCTATGGCTACACCTTC.

The gene calls are TRBV19 and TRBJ2-5, with 7 nucleotides matching TRBD1. The CDR3 loop spans 14 amino acids. V lost 8 bases and J lost 0; bases outside the gene matches: 6. CDR1 is LNHDA, CDR2 SQIVND, per germline (reference sequence). In DNA form, the CDR3 reads TGTGCCAGTCAACCGGGACAGTACCAAGAGACCCAGTACTTC. Its protein is CASQPGQYQETQYF.

The V gene is TRBV11-2, the J gene TRBJ2-1; TRBD2 agrees at 10 bases. The CDR3 is 14 residues long. Germline-derived CDR1 and CDR2 are SGHAT and FQNNGV. The ends lost 8 bases at V and 7 bases at J; junction bases unmatched: 8. The CDR3 sequence is CASGLAGVLNEQFF. CDR3 bases: TGTGCCAGCGGCCTAGCGGGAGTTTTGAATGAGCAGTTCTTC.

The chain couples TRBV6-1 to TRBJ1-2, with D tentatively TRBD1 (5 bases). The CDR3 loop spans 14 amino acids. Germline V gene sequence: CDR1 MNHNS, CDR2 SASEGT. Trimming took 6 bases from V and 0 from J, leaving 11 bases between them. Here the CDR3 reads CASRGRRTNYGYTF. For the CDR3, the DNA is TGTGCCAGCAGGGGACGGCGGACTAACTATGGCTACACCTTC.